The next 2 T cell receptor beta chains were all read from a single sample in a study of post-analysis software for immune sequencing data. Study results and caveats: Relative to controls, patients had a few TRBV segments at higher frequency, with TRBV5-6, TRBV5-1 and TRBV20-1 among these.

These receptors' targets are unknown. TCR beta cDNA libraries had unique molecular identifiers. TCRdb passed the PCR reads through MiXCR, listing each CDR3 protein once. The sample records fewer than 850,000 distinct CDR3 sequences, around 45% being singletons. The sequenced material came from blood. The receptors were sampled from a girl between 10 and 17 years old with multiple sclerosis.

This clonotype was found a few times. The chain employs TRBV20-1 and TRBJ2-4; possibly TRBD1 for D (6 bases). The CDR3 loop spans 16 amino acids. Germline V gene lookup returns CDR1 DFQATT and CDR2 SNEGSKA (reference sequence). Trimming stripped 0 bases from V and 3 bases from J, with 15 bases between. The CDR3 protein is CSARDVQGSSKNIQYF. CDR3 DNA sequence: TGCAGTGCTAGAGATGTTCAGGGGAGTAGCAAAAACATTCAGTACTTC.

V is TRBV12-3 or TRBV12-4 and J is TRBJ1-4; D possibly corresponds to TRBD1 (6 bases). CDR3 length: 14 residues. V dropped 2 bases and J dropped 7 bases, with 11 bases sitting between them. The CDR3 reads CASSLSGVGEKLFF. The CDR3 DNA sequence: TGTGCCAGCAGTTTATCAGGGGTGGGTGAAAAACTGTTTTTT.